This T cell receptor beta chain was obtained from a study of cytomegalovirus exposure and HLA in healthy donors. The PCR employed 60 Vbeta primers together with 13 Jbeta primers. Clones were read by immunoSEQ multiplex PCR, and TCRdb kept only the in-frame ones, dropping some. Of 150,000 to 200,000 clones in the sample, 60% to 85% were seen once. The CDR3 is 14 residues long. Germline V gives CDR1 WSHSY, CDR2 SAAADI. This clone appeared a few times. Its antigen is as yet unknown. Mismatch with germline at one junction end may stem from a read error. Regarding the study as a whole: A later analysis linked a missense DCLRE1C variant to TCR beta V- and J-gene trimming.

This receptor was identified in a woman between 35 and 50 years old in good health and CMV-seronegative. What was sequenced was PBMCs. The V and J genes are TRBV10-2 and TRBJ2-3, with TRBD2 matching over 7 bases. The CDR3 is CASSGGTTVDRQYF. The DNA for the CDR3 is TGCGCCAGCAGTGGCGGGACTACTGTAGATAGGCAGTATTTT.